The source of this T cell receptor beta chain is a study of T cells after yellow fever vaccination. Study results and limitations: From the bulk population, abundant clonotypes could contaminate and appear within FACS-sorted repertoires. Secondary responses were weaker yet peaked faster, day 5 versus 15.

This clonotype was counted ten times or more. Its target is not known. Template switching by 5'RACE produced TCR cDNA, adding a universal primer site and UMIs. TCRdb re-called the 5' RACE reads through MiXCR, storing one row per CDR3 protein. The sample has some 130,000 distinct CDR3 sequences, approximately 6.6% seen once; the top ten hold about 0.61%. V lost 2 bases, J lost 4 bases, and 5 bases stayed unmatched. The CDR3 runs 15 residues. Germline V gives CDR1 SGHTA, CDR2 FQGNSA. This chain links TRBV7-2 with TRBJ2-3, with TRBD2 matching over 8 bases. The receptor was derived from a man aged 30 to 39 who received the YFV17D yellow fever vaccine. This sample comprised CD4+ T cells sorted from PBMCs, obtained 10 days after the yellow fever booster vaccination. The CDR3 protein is CASSLQSGGADTQYF. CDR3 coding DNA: TGTGCCAGCAGCTTACAGTCGGGGGGGGCAGATACGCAGTATTTT. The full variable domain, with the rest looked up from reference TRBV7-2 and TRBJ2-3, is GAGVSQSPSNKVTEKGKDVELRCDPISGHTALYWYRQSLGQGLEFLIYFQGNSAPDKSGLPSDRFSAERTGGSVSTLTIQRTQQEDSAVYLCASSLQSGGADTQYFGPGTRLTVL.